Listed below are T cell receptor beta chains from one sample, sequenced in a study of cytomegalovirus exposure and HLA in healthy donors. TCRdb's table, derived via immunoSEQ multiplex PCR, lists solely in-frame clones and lacks some. Of fewer than 250,000 clones in the sample, about three quarters were seen once. Sequencing was performed on PBMCs. The receptors here all came from a woman aged 40 to 50 in good health and CMV-seronegative. Both conserved end residues are part of each CDR3. D genes are given only for firm matches. The listing skips clone size in some rows; elsewhere it reads once, few, many or a size class.

D gene | J gene | V gene | clone size | CDR3 DNA | CDR3 protein
TRBD1 | TRBJ1-4 | TRBV27 | - | TGTGCCAGCAGGGGACTGGGACAGGGAGATGAAAAACTGTTTTTT | CASRGLGQGDEKLFF
- | TRBJ2-3 | TRBV5-1 | once | TGCGCCAGCAGCTTGGCCTCAAACAAAAACGCGCAGTATTTT | CASSLASNKNAQYF
TRBD1 | TRBJ1-2 | TRBV19 | - | TGTGCCAGTAGTATTGACAGGGGGAGAGCCTATGGCTACACCTTC | CASSIDRGRAYGYTF
TRBD1 | TRBJ2-2 | TRBV10-3 | - | TGTGCCATCAGGGAGGCGGACAGGGGGCTTTCCGGGGAGCTGTTTTTT | CAIREADRGLSGELFF
TRBD1 | TRBJ1-1 | TRBV7-2 | few | TGTGCCAGCAGCTCCGGACAGGGCGGGGACACTGAAGCTTTCTTT | CASSSGQGGDTEAFF
- | TRBJ2-5 | TRBV7-9 | - | TGTTCCAGCAGCGCTAGACAGGCCGGGGAGACCCAGTACTTC | CSSSARQAGETQYF
TRBD1 | TRBJ1-1 | TRBV6-5 | few | TGTGCCAGCAGTTCGGGACAGCAAAACACTGAAGCTTTCTTT | CASSSGQQNTEAFF
- | TRBJ2-7 | TRBV10-3 | - | TGTGCCATCAGTGAGGGGCTAGCGATGAACGAGCAGTACTTC | CAISEGLAMNEQYF
- | TRBJ2-3 | TRBV9 | - | TGTGCCAGCAGCGTATCCCAGGGACTCACAGATACGCAGTATTTT | CASSVSQGLTDTQYF
- | TRBJ1-5 | TRBV6-5 | - | TGTGCCAGCAGTGTCGATCAGCCCCAGCATTTT | CASSVDQPQHF
TRBD2 | TRBJ2-7 | TRBV9 | - | TGTGCCAGCAGCGTAGTTTCTAGCGGGAGAATCAACGAGCAGTACTTC | CASSVVSSGRINEQYF
- | TRBJ2-6 | TRBV28 | - | TGTGCCAGCAGTTTAAGGGGCACTGGGGCCAACGTCCTGACTTTC | CASSLRGTGANVLTF
TRBD1 | TRBJ2-7 | TRBV30 | few | TGTGCCTGGAGTGTAGGGACAGGGGCCTACGAGCAGTACTTC | CAWSVGTGAYEQYF
- | TRBJ2-1 | TRBV11-1 | - | TGTGCCAGCAGCTTACGATCCAGGGCGTACTACAATGAGCAGTTCTTC | CASSLRSRAYYNEQFF
TRBD2 | TRBJ2-4 | TRBV29-1 | - | TGCAGCACCGGGGGGGACGGAGGAAACATTCAGTACTTC | CSTGGDGGNIQYF
- | TRBJ1-1 | TRBV6-5 | - | TGTGCCAGCAACCGTAACAGATTCACTGAAGCTTTCTTT | CASNRNRFTEAFF
- | TRBJ2-5 | TRBV13 | - | TGTGCCAGCAGCTTAAGGAGGAAAGAGGGAGTCCAAGAGACCCAGTACTTC | CASSLRRKEGVQETQYF
- | TRBJ2-1 | TRBV7-2 | - | TGTGCCAGCAGCTTAGGTACTAGCTCCTACAATGAGCAGTTCTTC | CASSLGTSSYNEQFF
TRBD1 | TRBJ2-2 | TRBV10-2 | few | TGCGCCAGCAGTGACAGGGGGCGAAATACCGGGGAGCTGTTTTTT | CASSDRGRNTGELFF
TRBD2 | TRBJ2-1 | TRBV28 | - | TGTGCCAGCAGTGGTAGCGGGAGGGCCTACAATGAGCAGTTCTTC | CASSGSGRAYNEQFF
TRBD2 | TRBJ2-7 | TRBV5-1 | - | TGCGCCTCGAGGGGTGGAGGGAGGGCCGGCGAGCAGTACTTC | CASRGGGRAGEQYF
- | TRBJ1-1 | TRBV18 | - | TGTGCCAGCTCCCTCGCAGGGATGAACACTGAAGCTTTCTTT | CASSLAGMNTEAFF
- | TRBJ1-3 | TRBV21-1 | - | TGTGCCAGCAGCCCGAACTCACGCCGGGACAGGGGAAACACCATATATTTT | CASSPNSRRDRGNTIYF
- | TRBJ2-2 | TRBV29-1 | once | TGCAGCGTCCTGGACTCTAACACCGGGGAGCTGTTTTTT | CSVLDSNTGELFF
- | TRBJ1-5 | TRBV19 | - | TGTGCCAGTAGTCAATCATCAGTCGATCAGCCCCAGCATTTT | CASSQSSVDQPQHF
- | TRBJ2-3 | TRBV19 | few | TGTGCCAGTAATCCCGGACTATTCACAGATACGCAGTATTTT | CASNPGLFTDTQYF
TRBD2 | TRBJ2-1 | TRBV5-6 | - | TGTGCCAGCAGCAAGGGACTAGCGGGGGGGCCCTACAATGAGCAGTTCTTC | CASSKGLAGGPYNEQFF
- | TRBJ1-5 | TRBV5-6 | - | TGTGCCAGCAGCTGGCTCCGGGACAACGGGCCCCAGCATTTT | CASSWLRDNGPQHF
- | TRBJ1-3 | TRBV2 | - | TGTGCCAGCAGGGGGGGGTCCCTGTCAAACTCTGGAAACACCATATATTTT | CASRGGSLSNSGNTIYF
- | TRBJ2-3 | TRBV30 | - | TGTGCCTGGAGTCCTCACAGGGCTAGCACAGATACGCAGTATTTT | CAWSPHRASTDTQYF
- | TRBJ2-5 | TRBV25-1 | once | TGTGCCAGCAGTGAATTGGGTGGGAGTTGGGAGACCCAGTACTTC | CASSELGGSWETQYF
TRBD1 | TRBJ1-4 | TRBV7-2 | - | TGTGCCAGCAGCTTAATAGGGGGCGTTTTTTATGAAAAACTGTTTTTT | CASSLIGGVFYEKLFF
TRBD2 | TRBJ2-3 | TRBV5-4 | - | TGTGCCAGCAGCCAAGCGGGAGACACAGATACGCAGTATTTT | CASSQAGDTDTQYF
- | TRBJ2-1 | TRBV7-7 | few | TGTGCTAGCAGCTTAGAATCGGGTAATGAGCAGTTCTTC | CASSLESGNEQFF
- | TRBJ1-2 | TRBV2 | - | TGTGCCAGCAGTACGGAGTTCTATGGCTACACCTTC | CASSTEFYGYTF
- | TRBJ1-1 | TRBV6-5 | - | TGTGCCAGCCGCTGGTCCGCGACGGGTGAAGCTTTCTTT | CASRWSATGEAFF
- | TRBJ2-3 | TRBV11-3 | once | TGTGCCAGCAGGGGAGCGGAGAGCACAGATACGCAGTATTTT | CASRGAESTDTQYF
- | TRBJ2-3 | TRBV7-2 | - | TGTGCCAGCAGCTTAAGGGAGTTGGATACGCAGTATTTT | CASSLRELDTQYF
- | TRBJ1-1 | TRBV4-3 | - | TGCGCCAGCAGCCATTACCCCTATTTTAACACTGAAGCTTTCTTT | CASSHYPYFNTEAFF
- | TRBJ2-7 | TRBV6-1 | once | TGTGCCAGCAGTGAAGCGGGGAGGGGGAATATGCGGCAGTACTTC | CASSEAGRGNMRQYF
TRBD1 | TRBJ2-2 | TRBV5-4 | few | TGTGCCAGCAGCACCCGGACAGGGGGGAACACCGGGGAGCTGTTTTTT | CASSTRTGGNTGELFF
- | TRBJ2-5 | TRBV6-1 | - | TGTGCCAGCAGCTTGGAGGGGCAAGAGACCCAGTACTTC | CASSLEGQETQYF
- | TRBJ1-1 | TRBV19 | - | TGTGCCAGTAGTATACTCGACCTAGGGGGAACTGAAGCTTTCTTT | CASSILDLGGTEAFF
- | TRBJ2-7 | TRBV30 | - | TGTGCCTGGAGTGGGCTCTCCTACGAGCAGTACTTC | CAWSGLSYEQYF
TRBD2 | TRBJ2-5 | TRBV5-4 | - | TGTGCCAGCAGCGCGCGCGGGAGCCCTAGGGAGGAGACCCAGTACTTC | CASSARGSPREETQYF
- | TRBJ1-4 | TRBV29-1 | once | TGCAGCGTCGCCCCCAGGACAACTAATGAAAAACTGTTTTTT | CSVAPRTTNEKLFF
- | TRBJ1-2 | TRBV5-1 | - | TGCGCCAGCAGCTTGGGAGAAGGGGGTCTCTATGGCTACACCTTC | CASSLGEGGLYGYTF
TRBD2 | TRBJ2-1 | TRBV30 | - | TGTGCCTGGAGTGGGACTAGCGTCATCAATGAGCAGTTCTTC | CAWSGTSVINEQFF
TRBD2 | TRBJ2-1 | TRBV11-2 | - | TGTGCCAGCAGCTTAGGCGGGACTAGCGGGACCTACAATGAGCAGTTCTTC | CASSLGGTSGTYNEQFF
- | TRBJ1-1 | TRBV9 | - | TGTGCCAGCAATAGAGTGAACACTGAAGCTTTCTTT | CASNRVNTEAFF
TRBD1 | TRBJ1-1 | TRBV19 | - | TGTGCCAGTACCCGAGGGACAGGGGATACTGAAGCTTTCTTT | CASTRGTGDTEAFF
TRBD1 | TRBJ2-2 | TRBV29-1 | - | TGCAGCGTAACGGGACAGGCGAACACCGGGGAGCTGTTTTTT | CSVTGQANTGELFF
- | TRBJ2-1 | TRBV18 | - | TGTGCCAGCTCACCACGACTAGTGGATGAGCAGTTCTTC | CASSPRLVDEQFF
TRBD2 | TRBJ2-1 | TRBV5-6 | once | TGTGCCAGCAGCCCGGGACTAGCGGAGCAGTTCTTC | CASSPGLAEQFF
TRBD1 | TRBJ2-7 | TRBV29-1 | - | TGCAGCGTGAACACAGGGGGCGTATCCGAGCAGTACTTC | CSVNTGGVSEQYF